Below are 16 T cell receptor beta chains sequenced from a single sample in a study of T cells in Graves' hyperthyroidism and ophthalmopathy. What was amplified from RNA transcripts were TCR beta CDR3 regions. TCR CDR3 regions were first amplified by RT-PCR with HTBI primers. TCRdb re-derived calls from the multiplex PCR reads in MiXCR, one entry per CDR3 protein. The table has about 400,000 distinct CDR3 sequences, 11% to 15% seen once. The sample comprised blood. These receptors were collected from a man aged 50-60 years with Graves' ophthalmopathy.

This clonotype was seen many times. The chain recombines TRBV5-1 with TRBJ2-3; unclear D gene. Germline CDR1 is SGHRS and CDR2 is YFSETQ. This CDR3 comprises 14 residues. V was pared by 1 base and J by 6 bases, with 12 bases between. CDR3 coding DNA: TGCGCCAGCAGCTTGCGTCCAGAGGCCGATACGCAGTATTTT. Protein sequence: CASSLRPEADTQYF.

The chain couples TRBV6-1 to TRBJ2-1; D is perhaps TRBD2 (6 bases). Germline CDR1 reads MNHNS; CDR2 reads SASEGT. Trimming removed 8 bases from V and 7 bases from J, with 12 bases in between. The CDR3 is 12 amino acids. For the CDR3, the DNA is TGTGCCAGCGCTCCTGGGGGGAATGAGCAGTTCTTC. Protein product: CASAPGGNEQFF.

This clonotype was recorded many times. The V and J genes are TRBV7-9 and TRBJ2-1; a possible D gene is TRBD2 (7 bases). Germline V gene sequence: CDR1 SEHNR, CDR2 FQNEAQ (reference sequence). The CDR3 covers 14 residues. Trimming left V 3 bases short and J 8 bases short, with 14 bases between. CDR3 bases: TGTGCCAGCAGCTTGAGGGAGGGGGGTTATGAGCAGTTCTTC. Amino acid sequence: CASSLREGGYEQFF. The full variable domain, in which reference TRBV7-9 and TRBJ2-1 provide the parts outside the CDR3, is DTGVSQNPRHKITKRGQNVTFRCDPISEHNRLYWYRQTLGQGPEFLTYFQNEAQLEKSRLLSDRFSAERPKGSFSTLEIQRTEQGDSAMYLCASSLREGGYEQFFGPGTRLTVL.

The table lists this clonotype with many counts. The J gene is TRBJ2-2, the V gene TRBV2; D possibly corresponds to TRBD1 (5 bases). V gave up 7 bases and J gave up 6 bases, with 15 bases separating them. The CDR3 runs 14 residues. Germline CDR1 is SNHLY and CDR2 is FYNNEI. Here the CDR3 reads CASKLTDPPGELFF. DNA for the CDR3: TGTGCCAGCAAATTGACAGACCCCCCCGGGGAGCTGTTTTTT.

The V call is TRBV27, the J call TRBJ2-5; D ambiguous. V was shortened by 2 bases and J by 12 bases, with 16 bases between the two germline ends. The CDR3 runs 13 residues. CDR1 and CDR2 from the germline V gene are MNHEY and SMNVEV (reference sequence). The DNA of the CDR3 is TGTGCCAGCAGTTTAAACAGTTTCTCCCCGGAGTACTTC. This gives the protein CASSLNSFSPEYF.

This clonotype was seen a few times. V and J are TRBV20-1 and TRBJ1-2; D gene ambiguous. The CDR3 runs to 14 residues. Germline assignment: CDR1 DFQATT and CDR2 SNEGSKA (reference sequence). V was pared by 5 bases and J by 2 bases, with 15 bases between. The CDR3, as DNA: TGCAGTGCTGCGCTGGGAGGGCTAAACTATGGCTACACCTTC. Amino acid sequence: CSAALGGLNYGYTF.

Ten or more counts support this clonotype. The chain joins TRBV20-1 to TRBJ2-1, with a tentative D call TRBD2 (6 bases). Per the germline V gene, CDR1 is DFQATT and CDR2 is SNEGSKA (reference sequence). CDR3 length: 14 amino acids. Trimming removed 0 bases at V and 6 bases at J, with 12 bases between. The CDR3 is CSARDSTRVNEQFF. CDR3 nucleotides: TGCAGTGCTAGAGATTCGACTAGAGTCAATGAGCAGTTCTTC.

The chain joins TRBV9 to TRBJ2-1, with TRBD2 as a possible D gene (7 bases). This CDR3 has 18 residues. The germline V and J ends were trimmed by 4 bases and 6 bases, with 26 bases remaining between them. Germline V gives CDR1 SGDLS, CDR2 YYNGEE. CDR3 nucleotide sequence: TGTGCCAGCAGCTCCCAAATGGGGGGGCGGGACCAGCCCAATGAGCAGTTCTTC. Protein product: CASSSQMGGRDQPNEQFF.

This clonotype has a handful of counts. The V and J genes are TRBV10-3 and TRBJ2-7, with D perhaps assigned TRBD1 or TRBD2 (5 bases each). The germline V and J ends were trimmed by 7 bases and 7 bases, with 17 bases remaining between them. The CDR3 has 13 residues. CDR1 and CDR2 from the germline V gene are ENHRY and SYGVKD. The DNA for the CDR3 is TGTGCCATCACAAGAGACAGTCCGGGAGAGCAGTACTTC. This sequence encodes CAITRDSPGEQYF.

This clonotype was seen at least ten times. This chain links TRBV12-3 or TRBV12-4 with TRBJ2-2; D is unresolved. CDR3 length: 14 amino acids. Trimming cost V 0 bases and J 2 bases, with 4 bases left between them. The DNA of the CDR3 is TGTGCCAGCAGTTTAGCGTCAAACACCGGGGAGCTGTTTTTT. This gives the protein CASSLASNTGELFF.

This clonotype was seen repeatedly, ten times or more. The rearrangement joins TRBV13 to TRBJ2-5; D is possibly TRBD2 (6 bases). This CDR3 is 15 amino acids long. Trimming took off 0 bases at V and 5 bases at J, with 13 bases between the two ends. The germline V gene has CDR1 PRHDT and CDR2 FYEKMQ (reference sequence). The CDR3 region is CASSLGLAKRETQYF. CDR3 nucleotides: TGTGCCAGCAGCTTAGGACTAGCAAAGAGGGAGACCCAGTACTTC.

The table lists this clonotype with many counts. The chain combines TRBV27 with TRBJ1-6, with D perhaps matching TRBD1 (6 bases). The CDR3 contains 14 residues. Per germline, CDR1 MNHEY and CDR2 SMNVEV (reference sequence). V was cut by 9 bases and J by 7 bases, with 16 bases left in between. CDR3 loop: CASKGTTGNSPLHF. The CDR3 DNA is TGTGCCAGTAAGGGGACGACAGGAAATTCACCCCTCCACTTT.

The sample holds many counts of this clonotype. The chain carries TRBV24-1 and TRBJ2-1; 8 bases align to TRBD2. The CDR3 contains 16 residues. The germline V gene has CDR1 KGHDR and CDR2 SFDVKD. With 4 bases clipped from V and 7 bases from J, the junction kept 11 bases outside the gene matches. The CDR3 sequence is CATSDRFAGGRNEQFF. DNA of the CDR3: TGTGCCACCAGTGACAGATTCGCGGGAGGACGGAATGAGCAGTTCTTC.

V usage is TRBV7-9 and J usage is TRBJ2-2; no clear D. CDR1 is SEHNR, CDR2 FQNEAQ, per germline (reference sequence). The V gene lost 3 bases and the J gene lost 7 bases, with 9 bases spanning the gap. This CDR3 has 13 residues. The CDR3 nucleotides read TGTGCCAGCAGCTTGGGCAAAGTCGGGGAGCTGTTTTTT. Translated: CASSLGKVGELFF.

This chain connects TRBV28 to TRBJ1-4; 7 nucleotides agree with TRBD1. Germline trimming cut 5 bases from V and 7 bases from J; bases unmatched to any gene: 10. The CDR3 covers 15 residues. CDR1 and CDR2 (germline): MDHEN, SYDVKM. CDR3 amino acids: CASSKRDREGEKLFF. The DNA for the CDR3 is TGTGCCAGCAGTAAAAGGGACAGAGAAGGTGAAAAACTGTTTTTT. The variable domain in full, with the rest retrieved from reference TRBV28 and TRBJ1-4, is DVKVTQSSRYLVKRTGEKVFLECVQDMDHENMFWYRQDPGLGLRLIYFSYDVKMKEKGDIPEGYSVSREKKERFSLILESASTNQTSMYLCASSKRDREGEKLFFGSGTQLSVL.

This clonotype was recorded many times. DNA of the CDR3: TGTGCCAGCAGTTCTGGCGTCTCCCGTTGGAGCAATCAGCCCCAGCATTTT. It codes for CASSSGVSRWSNQPQHF. This chain connects TRBV12-3 or TRBV12-4 to TRBJ1-5; D is uncertain. V was shortened by 4 bases and J by 1 base, with 17 bases between the two germline ends. The CDR3 is made up of 17 amino acids.